This TCR beta chain emerged from a study of cytomegalovirus exposure and HLA in healthy donors. Study-wide background: Caucasian-associated ancestry cluster membership applied to less than 85% of approximately 420 genotyped donors.

Points from the study as a whole: In a later analysis, productive TCRs from donors in an Asian-associated ancestry cluster reportedly carried fewer N-insertions than the cohort mean.

PCR primers comprised 60 Vbeta and 13 Jbeta primers. Assay used: immunoSEQ multiplex PCR; TCRdb lists only in-frame clones, some missing. Here the sample spans roughly 120,000 clones, approximately 70% being singletons. Note on this clone: The antigen is undetermined.

Trimming at V came to 5 bases and at J to 2 bases, leaving 6 bases not matched to a gene. The V gene's germline CDR1 is SGHTA and CDR2 FQGNSA. CDR3 length: 15 amino acids. Sequences were obtained from PBMCs. V gene TRBV7-2 combines with J gene TRBJ1-5; TRBD1 matches 7 bases. The sequence was obtained from a woman in her twenties or thirties in good health and CMV-seronegative. The CDR3: CASSTRTGGNQPQHF. The DNA of the CDR3 is TGTGCCAGCAGCACCCGGACAGGCGGCAATCAGCCCCAGCATTTT.